This T cell receptor (beta chain) is drawn from a study of shared clonotypes between healthy human individuals. Across the whole study: Donor composition was a couple of women and a few men, aged 18 to 49.

Assay: immunoSEQ multiplex PCR; the TCRdb copy retains only in-frame clones and omits some. The data contain over a million clones, 98% of them seen just once; the ten biggest clones take up around 0.45%. The CDR3 runs to 15 residues. Trimming removed 4 bases at V and 0 bases at J, with 7 bases between. Germline lookup yields CDR1 SGHTA and CDR2 FQGTGA. This rearrangement joins TRBV7-3 to TRBJ2-6; D call uncertain. The sample consisted of naive CD4+ T cells sorted from blood. The subset denotes: CD45RA+ positively selected. The receptor's source is a man aged 30 to 39 in good health. The CDR3 here is CASSSQLSGANVLTF. CDR3 DNA: TGTGCCAGCAGCTCCCAGCTCTCTGGGGCCAACGTCCTGACTTTC.